A single sample is the source of the 2 T cell receptor beta chains below, sequenced in a study of regulatory T cells in long-lasting Graves disease. Regarding time point: newly diagnosed GD, antithyroid drugs for less than 3 months. The authors made the TCR library using RNA they extracted from PBMCs. TCR beta libraries were built with iRepertoire HTBI primers and Arm-PCR of CDR3 regions. One entry per CDR3 protein results from TCRdb running MiXCR on the multiplex PCR reads. The profile shows roughly 420,000 distinct CDR3 sequences, about 15% of them singletons. In addition, the sample was reused for a study of T cells in Graves' hyperthyroidism and ophthalmopathy.

The starting material was peripheral blood mononuclear cells (PBMCs), obtained at new diagnosis, from a patient treated with antithyroid drugs. These receptors all come from a woman in her fifties or sixties with Graves disease.

This sequence joins TRBV19 and TRBJ2-7; TRBD1 agrees at 7 bases. Per the germline V gene, CDR1 is LNHDA and CDR2 is SQIVND (reference sequence). The CDR3 runs 14 residues. V shed 5 bases and J 6 bases; nucleotides not matched to a gene: 10. In DNA, the CDR3 is TGTGCCAGTAGTCCCCAGGGGGTATGGGGCGAGCAGTACTTC. It translates to CASSPQGVWGEQYF.

The table lists this clonotype with many counts. The chain couples TRBV19 to TRBJ2-7, with TRBD2 identical over 8 bases. Trimming at V came to 9 bases and at J to 1 base, leaving 8 bases not matched to a gene. Per germline, CDR1 LNHDA and CDR2 SQIVND (reference sequence). The CDR3 is made up of 14 amino acids. This chain's CDR3 is CASSITSGSYEQYF. In DNA form, the CDR3 reads TGTGCCAGCAGCATTACTAGCGGTTCCTACGAGCAGTACTTC.